Listed below are T cell receptor beta chains from one sample, sequenced in a study of siplizumab effects on memory and regulatory T cells. TCRdb's table, derived via immunoSEQ multiplex PCR, lists solely in-frame clones and lacks some. The repertoire holds 85,000 to 130,000 clones, with about 91% as singletons. Sequencing used CD4+ T cells sorted from blood. The receptor source for this set is a human donor in good health. Some clones in this sample may be carry-over from other donors' samples. CDR3s include the opening cysteine and the closing phenylalanine or tryptophan. Each record gives: CDR3 DNA, CDR3 protein, J gene, V gene, clone size, D gene. A D gene is named only where the DNA matches it firmly. Only some rows state a clone size, as once, few, many or a class for expanded clones.

cdr3_nt: TGCAGTGCATCACTTACGGATGAGCAGTTCTTC; cdr3_aa: CSASLTDEQFF; j_call: TRBJ2-1; v_call: TRBV20-1; clone_size: .; d_call: .
cdr3_nt: TGCGCCAGCAGCGAAAGGTGGGGGGGCGAATCCTACGAGCAGTACTTC; cdr3_aa: CASSERWGGESYEQYF; j_call: TRBJ2-7; v_call: TRBV5-1; clone_size: .; d_call: .
cdr3_nt: TGTGCTAGTGGTTTCCAAGAGACCCAGTACTTC; cdr3_aa: CASGFQETQYF; j_call: TRBJ2-5; v_call: TRBV12-5; clone_size: few; d_call: .
cdr3_nt: TGTGCCAGTAGTGTTCCCCGGGCATCTGGCGGGGAGCTGTTTTTT; cdr3_aa: CASSVPRASGGELFF; j_call: TRBJ2-2; v_call: TRBV19; clone_size: .; d_call: .
cdr3_nt: TGTGCCAGCAGGGTAACTAGCGGGCTTAATGAGCAGTTCTTC; cdr3_aa: CASRVTSGLNEQFF; j_call: TRBJ2-1; v_call: TRBV28; clone_size: .; d_call: TRBD2
cdr3_nt: TGTGCCAGTAGTATTGGGGCCAGCGCAACTAATGAAAAACTGTTTTTT; cdr3_aa: CASSIGASATNEKLFF; j_call: TRBJ1-4; v_call: TRBV19; clone_size: .; d_call: .
cdr3_nt: TGTGCCAGCAGCCGACGAGCGGGTGAGGCCTACGAGCAGTACTTC; cdr3_aa: CASSRRAGEAYEQYF; j_call: TRBJ2-7; v_call: TRBV4-2; clone_size: .; d_call: .
cdr3_nt: TGCGCCAGCAGAGGGACAGGGGTCTTCAATGAGCAGTTCTTC; cdr3_aa: CASRGTGVFNEQFF; j_call: TRBJ2-1; v_call: TRBV4-1; clone_size: .; d_call: TRBD1
cdr3_nt: TGTGCCAGCAGCTTCGGACTAGCGGGAGCCGGGGAGCTGTTTTTT; cdr3_aa: CASSFGLAGAGELFF; j_call: TRBJ2-2; v_call: TRBV7-3; clone_size: .; d_call: TRBD2
cdr3_nt: TGTGCCAGCAGCTCCGGGGGCAGCACAGATACGCAGTATTTT; cdr3_aa: CASSSGGSTDTQYF; j_call: TRBJ2-3; v_call: TRBV6-6; clone_size: .; d_call: .
cdr3_nt: TGTGCTAGCAGCTTAGAGGGACTAGCGAGTAATGAGCAGTTCTTC; cdr3_aa: CASSLEGLASNEQFF; j_call: TRBJ2-1; v_call: TRBV7-7; clone_size: .; d_call: TRBD2
cdr3_nt: TGTGCCAGCAGTCAGTTGAGTAGAGAGGGCGAGCAGTACTTC; cdr3_aa: CASSQLSREGEQYF; j_call: TRBJ2-7; v_call: TRBV6-5; clone_size: .; d_call: .
cdr3_nt: TGCGCCAGCCGAGGAGGGACTAGCAGCTACAATGAGCAGTTCTTC; cdr3_aa: CASRGGTSSYNEQFF; j_call: TRBJ2-1; v_call: TRBV5-1; clone_size: .; d_call: TRBD2
cdr3_nt: TGTGCCAGCAGCCTCGCGACAGGACTTTCCGGGGAGCTGTTTTTT; cdr3_aa: CASSLATGLSGELFF; j_call: TRBJ2-2; v_call: TRBV7-9; clone_size: .; d_call: .